The sequence of this T cell receptor beta chain was determined in a study of T-cell reconstitution after alpha-beta-depleted transplantation in children. The study, taken as a whole, reports: About two months after transplant, alpha-beta T cells reportedly came from several hundred expanded graft clones. One year post-transplant, T-cell counts and diversity were largely derived from T cells produced anew. Recipient T cells and thymic progenitors that survived were the source of the high TCRbeta diversity seen at day 60 in some patients.

The sample holds a few counts of this clonotype. What it binds is unknown. Germline V gives CDR1 SGHTA, CDR2 FQGNSA. This CDR3 is 14 amino acids long. V was pared by 5 bases and J by 6 bases, with 7 bases of the junction left unmatched. Unique molecular identifiers featured in how the TCRbeta library was prepared. TCRdb re-derived calls from the PCR reads in MiXCR, one entry per CDR3 protein. The data show 540,000 or so distinct CDR3 sequences, with 23% seen just once and 13% to 15% held by the top ten. The genes are TRBV7-2 and TRBJ2-1; 7 nucleotides align to TRBD1. The TCR comes from a boy under two years old who had a stem cell transplant for acute myeloid leukemia, so the T cells may come from the graft donor. The sample here was PBMCs, mostly from graft donor cells, taken 360 days after TCRalphabeta/CD19-depleted stem cell transplant. The CDR3 DNA follows: TGTGCCAGCAGCGCGTTTGCAGGGGGCAATGAGCAGTTCTTC. This encodes CASSAFAGGNEQFF.